The rows below give T cell receptor beta chains drawn from one sample of a study of graft-versus-host responses after intestinal transplantation. Their specific antigens are unknown. Measured with immunoSEQ multiplex PCR; TCRdb has only the in-frame clones, and not every one. The sample lists about 130,000 clones, 80% to 95% occurring once. The material sequenced was unstimulated CD4+ T cells sorted from spleen or lymph node cells, taken before intestinal transplant. These receptors were obtained from a human donor who received an intestinal transplant. CDR3s include the opening cysteine and the closing phenylalanine or tryptophan. The D gene is left open where the match is weak. Some rows have no size entry. The others give once, few or many, or a class for an expanded clone.

TRBD2,TRBJ2-1,TRBV7-9,-,CASSLVAAGGPRFYNEQFF,TGTGCCAGCAGCCTAGTGGCAGCGGGAGGGCCGCGATTTTACAATGAGCAGTTCTTC
-,TRBJ1-2,TRBV4-3,-,CASSQEGGRLYGYTF,TGCGCCAGCAGCCAAGAAGGCGGCAGACTCTATGGCTACACCTTC
-,TRBJ1-4,TRBV18,-,CASSELDSLPNEKLFF,TGTGCCAGCTCGGAATTGGACAGCCTCCCGAATGAAAAACTGTTTTTT
TRBD2,TRBJ2-5,TRBV9,-,CASSVETSGRETQYF,TGTGCCAGCAGCGTAGAGACTAGCGGGAGAGAGACCCAGTACTTC
TRBD2,TRBJ2-3,TRBV5-4,-,CASSGPSGRSTDTQYF,TGTGCCAGCAGCGGGCCTAGCGGTCGTAGCACAGATACGCAGTATTTT
TRBD2,TRBJ2-1,TRBV11-1,-,CASSLMTSRYNEQFF,TGTGCCAGCAGCTTAATGACTAGCAGATACAATGAGCAGTTCTTC
-,TRBJ2-1,TRBV27,-,CASSMYRDRSGNEQFF,TGTGCCAGCAGTATGTATAGGGACCGCAGCGGAAATGAGCAGTTCTTC
TRBD1,TRBJ1-6,TRBV28,-,CASSPGQGYNSPLHF,TGTGCCAGCAGTCCCGGACAGGGGTATAATTCACCCCTCCACTTT
-,TRBJ1-2,TRBV19,-,CASSGTRTFYTF,TGTGCCAGTAGTGGGACCAGGACTTTCTACACCTTC
-,TRBJ1-2,TRBV4-1,-,CASSQTIQGRWGYTF,TGCGCCAGCAGCCAAACAATACAGGGTCGGTGGGGCTACACCTTC
-,TRBJ2-7,TRBV4-2,once,CASSWTPPYEQYF,TGTGCCAGCAGCTGGACACCCCCCTACGAGCAGTACTTC
-,TRBJ2-7,TRBV2,-,CASSEGVGLSSYEQYF,TGTGCCAGCAGTGAAGGTGTAGGACTGTCCTCCTACGAGCAGTACTTC
TRBD1,TRBJ1-3,TRBV5-5,-,CASSFNLGGQGSSGNTIYF,TGTGCCAGCAGCTTCAATCTAGGTGGACAGGGAAGTTCTGGAAACACCATATATTTT
-,TRBJ1-5,TRBV7-9,-,CASSLDGVEHSPQHF,TGTGCCAGCAGCCTAGACGGGGTCGAACATTCGCCCCAGCATTTT
-,TRBJ2-5,TRBV27,-,CASSPWTFQETQYF,TGTGCCAGCAGTCCCTGGACCTTCCAAGAGACCCAGTACTTC
TRBD2,TRBJ2-2,TRBV19,-,CASSIGLGLAGAGELFF,TGTGCCAGTAGTATCGGACTTGGACTAGCGGGAGCCGGGGAGCTGTTTTTT
-,TRBJ2-3,TRBV20-1,-,CSARRTDTQYF,TGCAGTGCGCGACGCACAGATACGCAGTATTTT
TRBD1,TRBJ1-4,TRBV19,-,CASSPRQGQNEKLFF,TGTGCCAGTAGTCCCCGACAGGGTCAGAATGAAAAACTGTTTTTT
-,TRBJ1-3,TRBV6-5,once,CASSEYIPAIYF,TGTGCCAGCAGTGAATACATCCCCGCCATATATTTT
TRBD2,TRBJ2-2,TRBV10-1,-,CASSDHGLAGGTGELFF,TGCGCCAGCAGTGACCATGGACTAGCGGGAGGTACCGGGGAGCTGTTTTTT
TRBD2,TRBJ2-7,TRBV5-4,-,CASSSVAGGSYEQYF,TGTGCCAGCAGCTCAGTAGCGGGAGGTTCCTACGAGCAGTACTTC
-,TRBJ1-5,TRBV19,-,CASTVPGPRGGAQHF,TGTGCCAGTACCGTACCCGGACCCCGAGGAGGAGCCCAGCATTTT
TRBD2,TRBJ2-1,TRBV19,-,CASSIAGGGNEQFF,TGTGCCAGTAGTATAGCGGGAGGGGGCAATGAGCAGTTCTTC
-,TRBJ2-7,TRBV10-2,-,CASSTAYEQYF,TGCGCCAGCAGTACCGCCTACGAGCAGTACTTC
-,TRBJ2-3,TRBV12-5,-,CASGLDLTGPERDTQYF,TGTGCTAGTGGTTTGGACTTGACAGGCCCCGAACGAGATACGCAGTATTTT
-,TRBJ2-2,TRBV2,-,CASKEGNTGELFF,TGTGCCAGCAAAGAAGGGAACACCGGGGAGCTGTTTTTT
-,TRBJ1-1,TRBV5-4,-,CASSKRYPGPTEAFF,TGTGCCAGCAGCAAACGGTACCCGGGGCCCACTGAAGCTTTCTTT
TRBD1,TRBJ1-2,TRBV5-4,-,CASSPDRDRGYTF,TGTGCCAGCAGCCCGGACAGGGACCGTGGCTACACCTTC
TRBD2,TRBJ2-1,TRBV11-2,-,CASSWGLAGPYNEQFF,TGTGCCAGCAGCTGGGGACTAGCGGGACCCTACAATGAGCAGTTCTTC
TRBD2,TRBJ2-1,TRBV4-1,-,CASSRQTSGSSYNEQFF,TGCGCCAGCAGCCGACAGACTAGCGGGAGCTCCTACAATGAGCAGTTCTTC
-,TRBJ2-7,TRBV7-2,-,CASSLWVGYEQYF,TGTGCCAGCAGCTTATGGGTGGGCTACGAGCAGTACTTC
TRBD1,TRBJ2-5,TRBV5-1,-,CASSVKKTGTETQYF,TGCGCCAGCAGCGTTAAAAAGACAGGGACAGAGACCCAGTACTTC
-,TRBJ2-2,TRBV6-1,-,CASNENTGELFF,TGTGCCAGCAACGAAAACACCGGGGAGCTGTTTTTT
-,TRBJ2-2,TRBV5-5,-,CASSPESWESGELFF,TGTGCCAGCAGCCCGGAGTCGTGGGAATCCGGGGAGCTGTTTTTT
-,TRBJ2-2,TRBV28,-,CASRQQGPGELFF,TGTGCCAGCAGGCAACAGGGACCCGGGGAGCTGTTTTTT
TRBD1,TRBJ2-1,TRBV4-3,-,CASSQVLDRVPRHSYNEQFF,TGCGCCAGCAGCCAAGTGTTGGACAGGGTACCCCGCCACTCATACAATGAGCAGTTCTTC
TRBD2,TRBJ2-7,TRBV9,-,CASSPQSTSGGLEQYF,TGTGCCAGCAGCCCCCAATCGACTAGCGGGGGCTTGGAGCAGTACTTC
-,TRBJ1-6,TRBV30,-,CAWSALNSPLHF,TGTGCCTGGAGCGCCCTTAATTCACCCCTCCACTTT
TRBD1,TRBJ1-5,TRBV19,-,CASRTDPTGGPNSNQPQHF,TGTGCCAGTAGAACGGACCCGACAGGGGGCCCAAATAGCAATCAGCCCCAGCATTTT
-,TRBJ1-3,TRBV15,once,CATSRERGGWTGNTIYF,TGTGCCACCAGCAGAGAGAGGGGGGGATGGACTGGAAACACCATATATTTT
TRBD1,TRBJ1-1,TRBV6-1,-,CASSALQGAPTEAFF,TGTGCCAGCAGTGCCCTACAGGGGGCGCCCACTGAAGCTTTCTTT
TRBD1,TRBJ1-2,TRBV5-1,few,CASSLTGGPNYGYTF,TGCGCCAGCAGCTTGACAGGGGGCCCGAACTATGGCTACACCTTC
TRBD1,TRBJ1-1,TRBV27,once,CASRDRATNTEAFF,TGTGCCAGCAGGGACAGGGCCACGAACACTGAAGCTTTCTTT
-,TRBJ1-1,TRBV19,-,CASSATGGTEAFF,TGTGCCAGCTCCGCGACAGGCGGCACTGAAGCTTTCTTT
TRBD1,TRBJ1-2,TRBV9,-,CASSVATTGGFNYGYTF,TGTGCCAGCAGCGTAGCTACGACAGGGGGCTTCAACTATGGCTACACCTTC
-,TRBJ2-1,TRBV4-1,-,CASSQVRDNEQFF,TGCGCCAGCAGCCAAGTTAGGGACAATGAGCAGTTCTTC
-,TRBJ1-5,TRBV6-1,-,CASSAQGWGQPQHF,TGTGCCAGCAGCGCACAGGGTTGGGGTCAGCCCCAGCATTTT
TRBD2,TRBJ2-1,TRBV4-3,once,CASSQEGRESNNEQFF,TGCGCCAGCAGCCAAGAAGGGCGGGAGAGTAACAATGAGCAGTTCTTC